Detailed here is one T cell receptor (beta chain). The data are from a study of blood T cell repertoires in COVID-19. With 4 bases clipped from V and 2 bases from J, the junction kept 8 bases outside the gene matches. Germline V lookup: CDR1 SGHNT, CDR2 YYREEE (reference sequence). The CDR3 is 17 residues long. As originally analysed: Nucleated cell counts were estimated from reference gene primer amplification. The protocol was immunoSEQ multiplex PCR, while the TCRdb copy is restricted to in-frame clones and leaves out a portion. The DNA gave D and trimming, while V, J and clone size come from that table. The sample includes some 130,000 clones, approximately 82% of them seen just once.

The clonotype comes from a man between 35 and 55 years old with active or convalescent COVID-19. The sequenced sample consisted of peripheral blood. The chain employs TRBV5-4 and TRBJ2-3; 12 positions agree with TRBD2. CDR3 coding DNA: TGTGCCAGCAGCGAAGGAGGGACTAGCGGGTTCACAGATACGCAGTATTTT. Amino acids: CASSEGGTSGFTDTQYF.